The rows below give T cell receptor beta chains drawn from one sample of a study of CD8 T cells in ankylosing spondylitis. TCRdb ran MiXCR on the 5' RACE reads and lists one entry per CDR3 protein. This table holds 80,000 to 100,000 distinct CDR3 sequences, around 10% found once. Sequencing was performed on blood, either unsorted or a sorted T cell fraction (not recorded which). The receptors originated from a male donor with ankylosing spondylitis or in good health (not recorded which). CDR3s include the opening cysteine and the closing phenylalanine or tryptophan. The order of the fields is J gene, clone size, V gene, D gene, CDR3 DNA, CDR3 protein. A D gene is named only where the DNA matches it firmly. Size is omitted from some rows. Given values are once, few, many or a class for expanded clones.

TRBJ2-7 | many | TRBV7-9 | TRBD1 | TGTGCCAGCAGCAAACAGGGGTACGACGAGCAGTACTTC | CASSKQGYDEQYF
TRBJ2-5 | many | TRBV7-9 | TRBD1 | TGTGCCAGCAGCCCGACAGGGATCCAAGAGACCCAGTACTTC | CASSPTGIQETQYF
TRBJ2-5 | NA | TRBV5-1 | NA | TGCGCCAGCAGCTTGGAGTCGTACCAAGAGACCCAGTACTTC | CASSLESYQETQYF
TRBJ1-1 | many | TRBV29-1 | NA | TGCAGCGCCCGGTTGAACACTGAAGCTTTCTTT | CSARLNTEAFF
TRBJ1-4 | many | TRBV18 | NA | TGTGCCAGCTCACCCCAGAAGGGGGGAACTAATGAAAAACTGTTTTTT | CASSPQKGGTNEKLFF
TRBJ2-1 | NA | TRBV3-1 | TRBD2 | TGTGCCAGCAGCCAATACCCCAACGGACTAGCGGTGTACAATGAGCAGTTCTTC | CASSQYPNGLAVYNEQFF
TRBJ1-2 | few | TRBV27 | TRBD1 | TGTGCCAGCAATTTATTGGGACAGGACTATGGCTACACCTTC | CASNLLGQDYGYTF
TRBJ2-1 | many | TRBV9 | NA | TGTGCCAGCAGCGTAGGAGAGGAGGGACAGTACAATGAGCAGTTCTTC | CASSVGEEGQYNEQFF
TRBJ2-1 | many | TRBV7-3 | NA | TGTGCCAGCAGCTTGGGTAGCAGGGATGAGCAGTTCTTC | CASSLGSRDEQFF
TRBJ2-7 | NA | TRBV27 | NA | TGTGCCAGCAGTTTACATGGCAACTACGAGCAGTACTTC | CASSLHGNYEQYF
TRBJ2-3 | many | TRBV10-3 | TRBD2 | TGTGCCATCAGTGACCCTAGCGGGGGGGCAGAAGATACGCAGTATTTT | CAISDPSGGAEDTQYF
TRBJ2-3 | few | TRBV4-2 | NA | TGTGCCAGCAGCCAAGAGAGGGTTGATGGAGATACGCAGTATTTT | CASSQERVDGDTQYF
TRBJ1-2 | few | TRBV7-9 | NA | TGTGCCAGCAGCGCAGCTTTGGGAGTTAATGGCTACACCTTC | CASSAALGVNGYTF
TRBJ1-4 | few | TRBV7-9 | NA | TGTGCCAGCAGCTTAGCAGCAGGGTCGAATGAAAAACTGTTTTTT | CASSLAAGSNEKLFF
TRBJ2-7 | once | TRBV21-1 | NA | TGTGCCAGCAGCAAACCTAGCCTGCAGGTCCCCGAGCAGTACTTC | CASSKPSLQVPEQYF
TRBJ2-6 | many | TRBV20-1 | NA | TGCAGGGGGTCATCTGGGGCCAACGTCCTGACTTTC | CRGSSGANVLTF
TRBJ1-1 | many | TRBV5-1 | NA | TGCGCCAGCGGCCGGACACCGAACACTGAAGCTTTCTTT | CASGRTPNTEAFF
TRBJ2-1 | many | TRBV20-1 | NA | TGCAGTGCTCCCAGTCGTGTCGGGGTGTCCTACAATGAGCAGTTCTTC | CSAPSRVGVSYNEQFF
TRBJ2-2 | many | TRBV6-2/TRBV6-3 | NA | TGTGCCAGCAGTTACAGGAACGGGGAGCTGTTTTTT | CASSYRNGELFF
TRBJ2-2 | once | TRBV6-1 | NA | TGTGCCAGCAGTCGATATACTAGTCCCGGGGAGCTGGTTTTT | CASSRYTSPGELVF
TRBJ2-1 | many | TRBV5-5 | TRBD2 | TGTGCCAGCAGCTTGCTAGCGGGGGATTACAATGAGCAGTTCTTC | CASSLLAGDYNEQFF
TRBJ1-4 | many | TRBV5-1 | TRBD1 | TGCGCCAGCAGCTACGGACAGGCGGGGACTAATGAAAAACTGTTTTTT | CASSYGQAGTNEKLFF
TRBJ2-3 | many | TRBV12-3/TRBV12-4 | NA | TGTGCCAGCAGTCCCCTCATGGAGGGCGAGGATACGCAGTATTTT | CASSPLMEGEDTQYF
TRBJ2-5 | NA | TRBV5-1 | NA | TGCGCCAGCAGCTTCACAGGGAGCTGGGAGACCCAGTACTTC | CASSFTGSWETQYF
TRBJ2-6 | few | TRBV28 | TRBD1 | TGTGCCAGCAGTTTACCCGGGACAGGGATCTCTGCGGCCAACGTCCTGACTTTC | CASSLPGTGISAANVLTF
TRBJ2-3 | many | TRBV7-9 | NA | TGTGCCAGCAGCCGCCGGGACATTAGCACAGATACGCAGTATTTT | CASSRRDISTDTQYF
TRBJ2-5 | many | TRBV3-1 | TRBD1 | TGTGCCAGCAGCCGACAGGGAGAGACCCAGTACTTC | CASSRQGETQYF
TRBJ2-6 | many | TRBV12-3/TRBV12-4 | NA | TGTGCCAGCAGTCCCCCGCTCGAGTCTGGGGCCAACGTCCTGACTTTC | CASSPPLESGANVLTF
TRBJ2-1 | few | TRBV11-2 | NA | TGTGCCAGCAGCCGAGGGGTGGGCAGGCGGGCTGGAGTGGGGAGCTACAATGAGCAGTTCTTC | CASSRGVGRRAGVGSYNEQFF